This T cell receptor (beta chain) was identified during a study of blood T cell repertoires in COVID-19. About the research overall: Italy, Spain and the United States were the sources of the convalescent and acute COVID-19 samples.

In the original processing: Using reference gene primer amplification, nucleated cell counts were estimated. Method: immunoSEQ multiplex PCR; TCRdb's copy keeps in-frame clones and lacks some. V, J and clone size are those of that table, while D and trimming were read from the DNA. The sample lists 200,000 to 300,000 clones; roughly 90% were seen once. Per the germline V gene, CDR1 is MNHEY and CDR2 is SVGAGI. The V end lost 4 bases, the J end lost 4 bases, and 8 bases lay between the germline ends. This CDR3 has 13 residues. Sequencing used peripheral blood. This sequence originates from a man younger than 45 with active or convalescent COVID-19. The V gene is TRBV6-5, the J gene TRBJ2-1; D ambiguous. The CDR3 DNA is TGTGCCAGCAGTTCGGGTCTGTACAATGAGCAGTTCTTC. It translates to CASSSGLYNEQFF.